The present T cell receptor beta chain was sequenced within a study of metastatic and nonmetastatic thyroid tumors. Study summary: Repertoires were compared across blood and tumor or nodule tissue from malignant and benign thyroid patients.

The CDR3 totals 16 residues. Germline loops: CDR1 GTSNPN, CDR2 SVGIG (reference sequence). The germline V and J ends were trimmed by 3 bases and 0 bases, with 18 bases remaining between them. None of the patients had undergone any treatment ahead of thyroid surgery. From the PCR reads, TCRdb re-called clones with MiXCR. The repertoire has 13,000 to 15,000 clones, roughly 27% of them found once; the top ten carry around 9.9%. This clone has a count of ten or more. With a much larger clone just one base away, this may be a read error. This TCR was sampled from a female donor with papillary thyroid cancer or a benign thyroid nodule (not recorded which). Some clones in this sample may be carry-over from other donors' samples. The chain carries TRBV30 and TRBJ2-7; tentative D call: TRBD1 (6 bases). The sequencing sample was made of tumor tissue. The CDR3 here is CAWREIGQSSSYEQYF. CDR3 DNA: TGTGCCTGGAGAGAAATCGGACAGTCGAGCTCCTACGAGCAGTACTTC.